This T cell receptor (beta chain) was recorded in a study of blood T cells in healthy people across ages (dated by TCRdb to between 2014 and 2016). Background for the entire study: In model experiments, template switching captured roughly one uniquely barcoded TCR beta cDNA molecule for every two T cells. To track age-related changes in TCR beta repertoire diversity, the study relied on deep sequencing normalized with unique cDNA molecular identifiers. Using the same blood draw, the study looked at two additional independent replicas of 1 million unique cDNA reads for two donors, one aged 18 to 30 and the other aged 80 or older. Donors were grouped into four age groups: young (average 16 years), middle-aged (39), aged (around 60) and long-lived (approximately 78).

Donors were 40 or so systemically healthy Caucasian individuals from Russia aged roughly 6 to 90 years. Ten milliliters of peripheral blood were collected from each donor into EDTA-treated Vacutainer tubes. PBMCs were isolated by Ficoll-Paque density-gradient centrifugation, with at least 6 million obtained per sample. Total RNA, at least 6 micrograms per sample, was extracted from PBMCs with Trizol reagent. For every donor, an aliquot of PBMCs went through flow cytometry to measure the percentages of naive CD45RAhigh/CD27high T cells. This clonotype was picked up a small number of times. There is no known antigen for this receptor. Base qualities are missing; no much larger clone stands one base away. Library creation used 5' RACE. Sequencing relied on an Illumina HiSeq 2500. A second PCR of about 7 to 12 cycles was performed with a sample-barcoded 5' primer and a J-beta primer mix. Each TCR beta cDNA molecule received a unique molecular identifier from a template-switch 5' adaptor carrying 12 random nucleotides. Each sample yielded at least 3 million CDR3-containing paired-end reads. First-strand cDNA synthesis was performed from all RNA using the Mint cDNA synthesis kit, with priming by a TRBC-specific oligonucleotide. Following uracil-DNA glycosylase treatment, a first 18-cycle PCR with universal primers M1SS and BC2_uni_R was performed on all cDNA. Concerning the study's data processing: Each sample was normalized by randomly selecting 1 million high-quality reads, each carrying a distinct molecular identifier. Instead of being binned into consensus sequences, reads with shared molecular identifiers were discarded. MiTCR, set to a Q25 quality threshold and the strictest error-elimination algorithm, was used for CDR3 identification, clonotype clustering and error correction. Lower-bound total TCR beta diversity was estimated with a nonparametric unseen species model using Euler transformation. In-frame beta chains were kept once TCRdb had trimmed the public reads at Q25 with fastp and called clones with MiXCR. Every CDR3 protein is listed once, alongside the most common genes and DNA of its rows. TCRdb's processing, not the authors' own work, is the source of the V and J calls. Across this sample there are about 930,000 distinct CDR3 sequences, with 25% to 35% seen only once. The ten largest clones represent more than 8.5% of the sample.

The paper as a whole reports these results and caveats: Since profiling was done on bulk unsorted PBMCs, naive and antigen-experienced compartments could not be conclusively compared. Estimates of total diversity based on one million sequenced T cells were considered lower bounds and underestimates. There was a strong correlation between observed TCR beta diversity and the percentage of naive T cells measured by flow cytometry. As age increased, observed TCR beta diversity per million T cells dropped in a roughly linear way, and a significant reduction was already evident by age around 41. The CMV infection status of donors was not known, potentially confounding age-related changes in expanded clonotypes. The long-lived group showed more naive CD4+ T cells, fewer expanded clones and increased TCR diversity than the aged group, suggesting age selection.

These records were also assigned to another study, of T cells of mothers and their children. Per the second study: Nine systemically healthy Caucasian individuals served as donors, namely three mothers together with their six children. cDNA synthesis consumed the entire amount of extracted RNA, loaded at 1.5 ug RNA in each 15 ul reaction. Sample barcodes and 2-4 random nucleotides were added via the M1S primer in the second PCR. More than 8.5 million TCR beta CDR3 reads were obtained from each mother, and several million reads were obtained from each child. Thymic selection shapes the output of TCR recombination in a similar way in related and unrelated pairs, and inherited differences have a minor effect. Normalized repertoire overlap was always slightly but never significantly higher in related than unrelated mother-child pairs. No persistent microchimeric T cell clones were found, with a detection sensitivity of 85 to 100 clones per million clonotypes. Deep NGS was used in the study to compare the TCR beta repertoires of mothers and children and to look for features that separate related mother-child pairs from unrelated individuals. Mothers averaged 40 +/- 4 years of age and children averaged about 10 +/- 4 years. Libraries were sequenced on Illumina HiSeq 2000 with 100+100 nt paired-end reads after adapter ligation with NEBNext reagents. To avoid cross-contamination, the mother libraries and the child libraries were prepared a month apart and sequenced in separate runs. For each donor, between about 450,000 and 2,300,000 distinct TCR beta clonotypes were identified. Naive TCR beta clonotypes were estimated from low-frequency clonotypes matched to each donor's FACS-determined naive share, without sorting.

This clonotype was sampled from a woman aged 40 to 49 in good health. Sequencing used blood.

The DNA is as follows: TGTGCCAGCAGTTACACAGGGGGCCGACAGCCCCAGCATTTT. The resulting protein is CASSYTGGRQPQHF. The rearranged segments are TRBV6-2 or TRBV6-3 and TRBJ1-5, and 9 junctional nucleotides match TRBD1. V is trimmed back by 2 bases and J by 7 bases, and the junction contains 3 bases that no gene match accounts for. Taken from the germline V gene, the CDR1 and CDR2 loops are MNHEY and SVGEGT. CDR3 length: 14 amino acids, cysteine to phenylalanine. This entry keeps only the CDR3 DNA: 42 bases, framed from base 1.